This entry is about one TCR beta chain. Sequencing was performed with immunoSEQ multiplex PCR; in TCRdb, only in-frame clones are kept and a portion is missing. The profile shows roughly 300,000 clones, roughly nine tenths of them singletons. This sample was taken from a study of blood T cell repertoires in COVID-19. The wider study: The United States, Italy and Spain provided the acute and convalescent COVID-19 samples.

The length of the CDR3 is 16 residues. Looked up from germline, CDR1 is SGHAT and CDR2 is FQNNGV. V was shortened by 3 bases and J by 5 bases, with 19 bases between the two germline ends. The chain has TRBV11-2 and TRBJ1-1; tentative D call: TRBD1 (6 bases). This TCR was recovered from a woman in her 30s with COVID-19, enrolled during active disease. Sequencing was carried out using peripheral blood. DNA for the CDR3: TGTGCCAGCAGCTTGACTTTCTTGGGGGCCAGGACTGAAGCTTTCTTT. It is translated as CASSLTFLGARTEAFF.